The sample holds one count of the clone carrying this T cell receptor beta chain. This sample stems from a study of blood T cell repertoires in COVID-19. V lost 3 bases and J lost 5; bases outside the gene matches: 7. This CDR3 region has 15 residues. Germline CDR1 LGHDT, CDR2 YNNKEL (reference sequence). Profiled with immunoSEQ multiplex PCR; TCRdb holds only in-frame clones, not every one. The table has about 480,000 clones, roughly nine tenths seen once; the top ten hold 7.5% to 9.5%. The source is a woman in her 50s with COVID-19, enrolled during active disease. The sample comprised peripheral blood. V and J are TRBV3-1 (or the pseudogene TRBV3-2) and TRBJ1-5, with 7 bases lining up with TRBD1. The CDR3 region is CASSQTGQRDQPQHF. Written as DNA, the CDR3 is TGTGCCAGCAGCCAGACGGGACAGAGGGATCAGCCCCAGCATTTT.